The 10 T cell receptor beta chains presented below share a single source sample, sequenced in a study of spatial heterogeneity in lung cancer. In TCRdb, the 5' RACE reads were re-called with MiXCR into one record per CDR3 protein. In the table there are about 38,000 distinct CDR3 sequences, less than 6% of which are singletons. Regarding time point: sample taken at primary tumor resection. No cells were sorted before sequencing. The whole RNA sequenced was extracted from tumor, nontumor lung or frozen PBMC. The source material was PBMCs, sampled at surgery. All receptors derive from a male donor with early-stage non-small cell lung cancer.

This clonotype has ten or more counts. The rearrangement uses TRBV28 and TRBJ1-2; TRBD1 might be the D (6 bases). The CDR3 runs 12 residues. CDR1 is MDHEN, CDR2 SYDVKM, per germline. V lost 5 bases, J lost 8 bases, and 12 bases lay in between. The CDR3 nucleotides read TGTGCCAGCAGTCCCGGGGGGGGCGGCTACACCTTC. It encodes CASSPGGGGYTF.

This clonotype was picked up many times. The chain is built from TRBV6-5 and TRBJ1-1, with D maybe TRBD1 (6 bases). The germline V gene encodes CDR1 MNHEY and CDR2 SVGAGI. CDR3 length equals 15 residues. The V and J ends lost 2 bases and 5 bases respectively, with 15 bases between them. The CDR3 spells CASSYRRGRRTEAFF. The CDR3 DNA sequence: TGTGCCAGCAGTTACCGGCGGGGGCGCCGGACTGAAGCTTTCTTT.

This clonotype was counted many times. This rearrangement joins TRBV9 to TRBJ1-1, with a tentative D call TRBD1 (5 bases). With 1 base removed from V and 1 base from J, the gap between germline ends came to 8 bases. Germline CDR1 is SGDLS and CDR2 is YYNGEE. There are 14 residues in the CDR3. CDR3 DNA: TGTGCCAGCAGCGTAAGTACAGGGAACACTGAAGCTTTCTTT. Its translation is CASSVSTGNTEAFF.

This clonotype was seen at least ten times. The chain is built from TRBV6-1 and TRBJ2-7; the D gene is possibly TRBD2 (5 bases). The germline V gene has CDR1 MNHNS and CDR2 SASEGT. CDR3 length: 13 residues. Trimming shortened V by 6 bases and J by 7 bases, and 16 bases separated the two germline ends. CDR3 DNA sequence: TGTGCCAGCAGCGACATGGCAGGCGGGGAGCAGTACTTC. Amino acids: CASSDMAGGEQYF.

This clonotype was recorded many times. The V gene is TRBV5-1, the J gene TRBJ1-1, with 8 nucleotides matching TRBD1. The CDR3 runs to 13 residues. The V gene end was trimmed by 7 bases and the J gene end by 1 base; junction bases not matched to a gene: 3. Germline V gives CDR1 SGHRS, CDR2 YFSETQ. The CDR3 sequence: CASGGQANTEAFF. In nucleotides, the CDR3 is TGCGCCAGCGGGGGACAGGCGAACACTGAAGCTTTCTTT.

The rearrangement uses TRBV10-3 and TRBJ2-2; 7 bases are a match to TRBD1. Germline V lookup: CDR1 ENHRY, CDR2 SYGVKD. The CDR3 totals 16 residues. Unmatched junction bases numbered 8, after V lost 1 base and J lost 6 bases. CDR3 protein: CAISELTGASPGELFF. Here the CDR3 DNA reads TGTGCCATCAGTGAGTTAACAGGGGCCAGTCCCGGGGAGCTGTTTTTT.

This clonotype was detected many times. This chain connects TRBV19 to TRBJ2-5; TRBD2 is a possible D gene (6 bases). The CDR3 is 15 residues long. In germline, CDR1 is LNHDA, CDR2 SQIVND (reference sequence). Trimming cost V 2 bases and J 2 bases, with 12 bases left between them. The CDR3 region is CASSIKGTGQETQYF. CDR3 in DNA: TGTGCCAGTAGTATAAAAGGGACTGGACAAGAGACCCAGTACTTC. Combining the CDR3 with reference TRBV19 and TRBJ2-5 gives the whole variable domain DGGITQSPKYLFRKEGQNVTLSCEQNLNHDAMYWYRQDPGQGLRLIYYSQIVNDFQKGDIAEGYSVSREKKESFPLTVTSAQKNPTAFYLCASSIKGTGQETQYFGPGTRLLVL.

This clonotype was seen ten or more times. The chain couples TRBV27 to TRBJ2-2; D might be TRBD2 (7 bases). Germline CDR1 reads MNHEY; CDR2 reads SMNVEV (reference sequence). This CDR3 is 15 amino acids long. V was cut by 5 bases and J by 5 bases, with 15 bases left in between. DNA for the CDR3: TGTGCCAGCAGTCCGCGCGGGGGCGGAACCGGGGAGCTGTTTTTT. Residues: CASSPRGGGTGELFF.

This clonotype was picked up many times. The CDR3 loop reads CAWKNGGGYSWSSYNSPLHF. CDR3 nucleotides: TGTGCCTGGAAGAATGGGGGTGGGTACTCTTGGAGCTCCTATAATTCACCCCTCCACTTT. The genes are TRBV30 and TRBJ1-6, with D perhaps TRBD1 (5 bases). The V gene lost 4 bases and the J gene lost 0 bases, with 25 bases spanning the gap. This CDR3 contains 20 residues. CDR1 is GTSNPN, CDR2 SVGIG, per germline (reference sequence).

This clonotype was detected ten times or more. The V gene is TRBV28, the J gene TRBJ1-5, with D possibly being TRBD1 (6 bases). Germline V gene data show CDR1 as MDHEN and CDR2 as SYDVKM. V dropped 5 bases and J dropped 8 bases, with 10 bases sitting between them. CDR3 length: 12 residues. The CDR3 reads CASSGGPEPQHF. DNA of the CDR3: TGTGCCAGCAGTGGGGGGCCAGAGCCCCAGCATTTT.